The source of this TCR beta chain is a study of blood T cell repertoires in COVID-19. The overall study: T cells, B-cell-depleted T cells, or PBMCs supplied cDNA or gDNA.

The CDR3 has 13 amino acids. Germline V gene lookup returns CDR1 SGHDT and CDR2 YYEEEE. The junction had 4 bases not matched to a gene; V was cut back by 0 bases and J by 8 bases. Source study methods: By means of reference gene primer amplification, nucleated cell counts were estimated. The assay was immunoSEQ multiplex PCR, and TCRdb's table has in-frame clones only and misses some. Clone size and V and J calls were adopted from that table, with D and trimming inferred from the DNA. The repertoire includes a few hundred thousand clones, around nine tenths of them detected once, and about 9.5% sits in the top ten. Clinical histories supplied by participants themselves formed the basis of cohort assignment.

The source material was PBMCs or T cells enriched from blood (not recorded which). This receptor was identified in a woman between 40 and 50 years old who had recovered from COVID-19. This sequence joins TRBV5-6 and TRBJ1-2; 7 nucleotides align to TRBD1. The CDR3 is CASSLEGARGYTF. In DNA form, the CDR3 reads TGTGCCAGCAGCTTGGAGGGGGCGCGGGGCTACACCTTC.